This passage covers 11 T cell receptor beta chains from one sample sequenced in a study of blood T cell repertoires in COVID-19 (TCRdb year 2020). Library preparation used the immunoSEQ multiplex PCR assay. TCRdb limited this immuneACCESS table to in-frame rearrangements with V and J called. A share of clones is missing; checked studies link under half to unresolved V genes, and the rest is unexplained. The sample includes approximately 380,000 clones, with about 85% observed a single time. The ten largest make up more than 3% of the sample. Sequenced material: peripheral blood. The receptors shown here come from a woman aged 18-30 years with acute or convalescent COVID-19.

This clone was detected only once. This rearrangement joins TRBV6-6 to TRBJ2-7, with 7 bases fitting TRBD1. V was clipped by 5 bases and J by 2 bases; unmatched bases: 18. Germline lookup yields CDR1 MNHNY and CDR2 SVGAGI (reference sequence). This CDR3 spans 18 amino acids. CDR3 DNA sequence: TGTGCCAGCAGTCCTTTGGGACAGACTATACAAGCCGCCTACGAGCAGTACTTC. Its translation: CASSPLGQTIQAAYEQYF.

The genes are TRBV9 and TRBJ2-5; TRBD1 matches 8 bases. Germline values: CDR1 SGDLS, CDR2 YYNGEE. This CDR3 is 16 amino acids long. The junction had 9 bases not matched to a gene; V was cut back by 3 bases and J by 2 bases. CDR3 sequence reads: CASSAVDRGPQETQYF. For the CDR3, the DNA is TGTGCCAGCAGCGCAGTCGACAGGGGACCACAAGAGACCCAGTACTTC.

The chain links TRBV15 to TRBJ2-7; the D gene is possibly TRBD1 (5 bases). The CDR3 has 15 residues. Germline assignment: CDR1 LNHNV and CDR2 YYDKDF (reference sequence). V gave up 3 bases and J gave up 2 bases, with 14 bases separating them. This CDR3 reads CATSSGISGTYEQYF. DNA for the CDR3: TGTGCCACCAGCAGCGGAATATCAGGGACCTACGAGCAGTACTTC.

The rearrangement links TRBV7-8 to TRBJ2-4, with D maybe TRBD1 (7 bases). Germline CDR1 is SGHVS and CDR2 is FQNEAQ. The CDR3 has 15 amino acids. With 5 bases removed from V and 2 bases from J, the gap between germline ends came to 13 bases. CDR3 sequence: CASSRQGGTKNIQYF. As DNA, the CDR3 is TGTGCCAGCAGCCGACAGGGAGGAACCAAAAACATTCAGTACTTC.

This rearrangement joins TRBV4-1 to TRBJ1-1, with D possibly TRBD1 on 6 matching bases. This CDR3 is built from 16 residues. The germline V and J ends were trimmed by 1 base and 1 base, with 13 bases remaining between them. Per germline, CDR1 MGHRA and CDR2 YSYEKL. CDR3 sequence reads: CASSQAVRTANTEAFF. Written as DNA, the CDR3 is TGCGCCAGCAGCCAAGCCGTCCGGACAGCGAACACTGAAGCTTTCTTT.

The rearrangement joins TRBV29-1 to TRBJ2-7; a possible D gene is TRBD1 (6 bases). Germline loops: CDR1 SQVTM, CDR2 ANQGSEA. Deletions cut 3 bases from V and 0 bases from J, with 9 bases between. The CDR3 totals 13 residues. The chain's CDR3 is CSVDGDTSYEQYF. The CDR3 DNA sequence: TGCAGCGTTGATGGGGACACCTCCTACGAGCAGTACTTC.

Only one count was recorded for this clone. CDR3: CASSLSIQTGGDEQYF. Written as DNA, the CDR3 is TGTGCCAGCAGCTTATCCATTCAGACAGGGGGGGACGAGCAGTACTTC. The genes are TRBV5-6 and TRBJ2-7; 9 bases are a match to TRBD1. Germline V gene data show CDR1 as SGHDT and CDR2 as YYEEEE. The CDR3 is made up of 16 amino acids. Trimming cost V 2 bases and J 5 bases; bases outside gene matches: 11.

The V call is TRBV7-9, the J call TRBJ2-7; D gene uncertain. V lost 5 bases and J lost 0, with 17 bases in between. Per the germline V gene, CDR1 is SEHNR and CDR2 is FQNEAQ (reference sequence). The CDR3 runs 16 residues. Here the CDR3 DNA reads TGTGCCAGCAGCCCCATCCTAGGTCACAACTCCTACGAGCAGTACTTC. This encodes CASSPILGHNSYEQYF.

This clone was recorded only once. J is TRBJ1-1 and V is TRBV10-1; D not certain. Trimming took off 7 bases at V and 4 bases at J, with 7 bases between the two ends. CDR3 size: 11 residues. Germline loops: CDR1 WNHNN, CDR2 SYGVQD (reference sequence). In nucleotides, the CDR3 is TGCGCCAGCATCCGACTCACTGAAGCTTTCTTT. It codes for CASIRLTEAFF.

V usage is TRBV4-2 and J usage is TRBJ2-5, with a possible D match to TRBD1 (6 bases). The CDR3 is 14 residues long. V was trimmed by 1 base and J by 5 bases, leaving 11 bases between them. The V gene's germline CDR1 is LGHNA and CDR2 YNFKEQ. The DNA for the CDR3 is TGTGCCAGCAGCCAAGCACAGGGCGGGGAGACCCAGTACTTC. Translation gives CASSQAQGGETQYF.

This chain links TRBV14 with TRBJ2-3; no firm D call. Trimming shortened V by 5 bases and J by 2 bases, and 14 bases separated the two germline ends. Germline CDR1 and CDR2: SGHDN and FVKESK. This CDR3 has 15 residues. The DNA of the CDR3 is TGTGCCAGCAGCGTGTACCGACACAACACAGATACGCAGTATTTT. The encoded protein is CASSVYRHNTDTQYF. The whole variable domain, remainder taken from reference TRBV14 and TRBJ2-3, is EAGVTQFPSHSVIEKGQTVTLRCDPISGHDNLYWYRRVMGKEIKFLLHFVKESKQDESGMPNNRFLAERTGGTYSTLKVQPAELEDSGVYFCASSVYRHNTDTQYFGPGTRLTVL.